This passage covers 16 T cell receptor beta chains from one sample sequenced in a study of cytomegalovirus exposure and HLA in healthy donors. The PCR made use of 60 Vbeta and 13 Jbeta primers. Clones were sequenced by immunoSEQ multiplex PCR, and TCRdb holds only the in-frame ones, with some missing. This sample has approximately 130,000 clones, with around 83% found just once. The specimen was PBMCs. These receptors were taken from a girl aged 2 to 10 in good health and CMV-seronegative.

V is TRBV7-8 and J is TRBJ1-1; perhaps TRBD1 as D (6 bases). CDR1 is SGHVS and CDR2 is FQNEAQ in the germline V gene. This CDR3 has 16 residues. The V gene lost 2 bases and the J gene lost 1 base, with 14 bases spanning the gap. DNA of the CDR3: TGTGCCAGCAGCTTACAGGTTAAGACAGGGAACACTGAAGCTTTCTTT. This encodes CASSLQVKTGNTEAFF.

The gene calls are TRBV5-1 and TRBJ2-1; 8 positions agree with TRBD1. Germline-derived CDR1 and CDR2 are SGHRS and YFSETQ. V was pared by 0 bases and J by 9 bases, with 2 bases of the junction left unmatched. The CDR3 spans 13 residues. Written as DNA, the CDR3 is TGCGCCAGCAGCTTGGACAGGGGGACTGAGCAGTTCTTC. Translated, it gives CASSLDRGTEQFF.

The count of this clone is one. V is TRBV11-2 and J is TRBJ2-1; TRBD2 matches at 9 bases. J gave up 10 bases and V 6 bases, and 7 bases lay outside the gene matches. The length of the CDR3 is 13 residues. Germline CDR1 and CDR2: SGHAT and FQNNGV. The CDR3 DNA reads TGTGCCAGCAGTGAGACTAGCGGTTTCGAGCAGTTCTTC. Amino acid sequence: CASSETSGFEQFF.

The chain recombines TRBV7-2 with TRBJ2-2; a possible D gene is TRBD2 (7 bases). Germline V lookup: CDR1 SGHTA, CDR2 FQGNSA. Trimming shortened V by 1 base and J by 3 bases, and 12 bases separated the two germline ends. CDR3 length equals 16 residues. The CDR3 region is CASSLDGGAYTGELFF. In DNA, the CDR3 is TGTGCCAGCAGCTTAGATGGGGGGGCCTACACCGGGGAGCTGTTTTTT. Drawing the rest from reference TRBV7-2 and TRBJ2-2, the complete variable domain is GAGVSQSPSNKVTEKGKDVELRCDPISGHTALYWYRQSLGQGLEFLIYFQGNSAPDKSGLPSDRFSAERTGGSVSTLTIQRTQQEDSAVYLCASSLDGGAYTGELFFGEGSRLTVL.

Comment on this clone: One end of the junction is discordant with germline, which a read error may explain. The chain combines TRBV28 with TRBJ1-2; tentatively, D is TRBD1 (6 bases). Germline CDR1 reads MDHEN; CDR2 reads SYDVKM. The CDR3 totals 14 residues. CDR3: CASSLFGGGGSPYF. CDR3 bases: TGTGCCAGCAGTTTATTTGGAGGGGGGGGATCTCCCTACTTC.

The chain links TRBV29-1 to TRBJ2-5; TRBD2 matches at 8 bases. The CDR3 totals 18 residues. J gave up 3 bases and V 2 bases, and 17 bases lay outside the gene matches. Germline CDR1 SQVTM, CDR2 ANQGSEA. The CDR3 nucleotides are TGCAGCGTTGAAATCTGGCCCGCGGGGGCGGGGGGAAAAGAGACCCAGTACTTC. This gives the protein CSVEIWPAGAGGKETQYF.

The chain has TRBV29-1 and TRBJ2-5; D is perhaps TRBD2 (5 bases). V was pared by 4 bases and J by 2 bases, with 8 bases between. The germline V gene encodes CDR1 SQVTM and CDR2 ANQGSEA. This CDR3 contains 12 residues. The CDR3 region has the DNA TGCAGCGTTGGAGGACTTCAAGAGACCCAGTACTTC. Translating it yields CSVGGLQETQYF.

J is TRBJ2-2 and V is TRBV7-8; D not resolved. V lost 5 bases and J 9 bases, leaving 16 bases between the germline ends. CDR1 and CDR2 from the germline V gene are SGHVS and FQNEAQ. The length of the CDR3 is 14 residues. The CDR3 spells CASSPASSYRELFF. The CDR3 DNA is TGTGCCAGCAGCCCCGCTTCTAGTTACCGGGAGCTGTTTTTT.

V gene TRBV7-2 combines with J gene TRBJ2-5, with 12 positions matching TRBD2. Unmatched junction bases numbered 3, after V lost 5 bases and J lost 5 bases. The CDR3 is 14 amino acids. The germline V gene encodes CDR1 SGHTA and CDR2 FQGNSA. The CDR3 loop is CASSPGLAGETQYF. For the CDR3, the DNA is TGTGCCAGCAGCCCTGGACTAGCGGGGGAGACCCAGTACTTC.

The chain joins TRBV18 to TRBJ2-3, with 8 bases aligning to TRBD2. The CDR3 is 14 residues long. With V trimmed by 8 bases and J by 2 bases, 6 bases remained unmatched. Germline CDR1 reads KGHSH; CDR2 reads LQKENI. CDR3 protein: CASTSSGTTDTQYF. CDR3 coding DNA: TGTGCCAGCACTAGTAGCGGGACCACAGATACGCAGTATTTT. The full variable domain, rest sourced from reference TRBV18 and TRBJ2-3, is NAGVMQNPRHLVRRRGQEARLRCSPMKGHSHVYWYRQLPEEGLKFMVYLQKENIIDESGMPKERFSAEFPKEGPSILRIQQVVRGDSAAYFCASTSSGTTDTQYFGPGTRLTVL.

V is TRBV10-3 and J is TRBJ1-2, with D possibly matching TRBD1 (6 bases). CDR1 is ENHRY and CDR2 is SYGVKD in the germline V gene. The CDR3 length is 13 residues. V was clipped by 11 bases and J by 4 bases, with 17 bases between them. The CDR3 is CASQPGVRYGYTF. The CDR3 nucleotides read TGTGCCTCACAACCAGGGGTCCGCTATGGCTACACCTTC.

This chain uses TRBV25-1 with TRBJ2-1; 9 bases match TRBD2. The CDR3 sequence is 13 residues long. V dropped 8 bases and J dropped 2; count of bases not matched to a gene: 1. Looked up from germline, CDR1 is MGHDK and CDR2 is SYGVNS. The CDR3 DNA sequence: TGTGCCAGCGCTAGCGGGACCTACAATGAGCAGTTCTTC. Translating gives CASASGTYNEQFF. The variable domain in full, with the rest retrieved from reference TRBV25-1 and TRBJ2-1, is EADIYQTPRYLVIGTGKKITLECSQTMGHDKMYWYQQDPGMELHLIHYSYGVNSTEKGDLSSESTVSRIRTEHFPLTLESARPSHTSQYLCASASGTYNEQFFGPGTRLTVL.

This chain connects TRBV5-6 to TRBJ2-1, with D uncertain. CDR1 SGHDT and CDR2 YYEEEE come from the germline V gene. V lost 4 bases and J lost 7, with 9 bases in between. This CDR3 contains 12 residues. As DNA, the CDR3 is TGTGCCAGCAGCCGCCTACCAAATGAGCAGTTCTTC. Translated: CASSRLPNEQFF.

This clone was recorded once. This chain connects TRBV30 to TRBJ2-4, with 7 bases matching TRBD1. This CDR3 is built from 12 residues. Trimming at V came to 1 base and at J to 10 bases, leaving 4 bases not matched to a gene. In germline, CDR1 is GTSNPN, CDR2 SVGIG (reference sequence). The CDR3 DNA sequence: TGTGCCTGGAGTGGAGACAGGGAAATTCAGTACTTC. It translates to CAWSGDREIQYF. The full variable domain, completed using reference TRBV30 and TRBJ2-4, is SQTIHQWPATLVQPVGSPLSLECTVEGTSNPNLYWYRQAAGRGLQLLFYSVGIGQISSEVPQNLSASRPQDRQFILSSKKLLLSDSGFYLCAWSGDREIQYFGAGTRLSVL.

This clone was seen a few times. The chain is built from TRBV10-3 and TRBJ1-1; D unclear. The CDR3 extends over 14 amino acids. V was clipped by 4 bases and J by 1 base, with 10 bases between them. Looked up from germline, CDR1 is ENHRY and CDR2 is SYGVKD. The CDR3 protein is CAISVKGGNTEAFF. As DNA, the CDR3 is TGTGCCATCAGTGTGAAAGGAGGGAACACTGAAGCTTTCTTT.

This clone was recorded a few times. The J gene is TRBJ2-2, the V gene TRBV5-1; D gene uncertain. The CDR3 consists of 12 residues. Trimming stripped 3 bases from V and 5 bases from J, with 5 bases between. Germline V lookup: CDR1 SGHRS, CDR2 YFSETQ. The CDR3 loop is CASSYQTGELFF. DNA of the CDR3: TGCGCCAGCAGCTACCAGACCGGGGAGCTGTTTTTT.